Listed below are T cell receptor beta chains from one sample, sequenced in a study of blood T cells in healthy people across ages. TCRdb reprocessed the 5' RACE reads with MiXCR, giving one entry per CDR3 protein. The sample yields 1.5 million to 2 million distinct CDR3 sequences, roughly 52% seen once. Sequenced sample: blood. All receptors come from a middle-aged woman in good health. CDR3s include the opening cysteine and the closing phenylalanine or tryptophan. A D gene is named only where the DNA matches it firmly. Clone sizes are given selectively: once, few, many, or a class where the clone is expanded.

J: TRBJ2-3; V: TRBV29-1; D: NA; size: many; DNA: TGCAGCGTTGGGGGGGGCACAGATACGCAGTATTTT; CDR3: CSVGGGTDTQYF
J: TRBJ1-1; V: TRBV5-1; D: TRBD1; size: NA; DNA: TGCGCCAGCAGCGGACAGGGTAGCGCTGAAGCTTTCTTT; CDR3: CASSGQGSAEAFF
J: TRBJ1-4; V: TRBV5-1; D: NA; size: once; DNA: TGCGCCAGCAGCCCCAGCGAGAATAATGAAAAACTGTTTTTT; CDR3: CASSPSENNEKLFF
J: TRBJ2-4; V: TRBV6-1; D: NA; size: NA; DNA: TGTGCCAGCAGTGAAAGGTCTTTGGACATTCAGTACTTC; CDR3: CASSERSLDIQYF
J: TRBJ2-3; V: TRBV29-1; D: NA; size: NA; DNA: TGCAGCGTCAAGCGAATCACAGATACGCAGTATTTT; CDR3: CSVKRITDTQYF
J: TRBJ2-3; V: TRBV5-1; D: NA; size: NA; DNA: TGCGCCAGCAGCTCGGGCCCTGTCAGCACAGATACGCAGTATTTT; CDR3: CASSSGPVSTDTQYF
J: TRBJ2-7; V: TRBV28; D: NA; size: NA; DNA: TGTGCCAGCAGTTCGTTCACGCCCTACGAGCAGTACTTC; CDR3: CASSSFTPYEQYF
J: TRBJ1-5; V: TRBV20-1; D: NA; size: NA; DNA: TGCAGTGCTTTGGTAGGGGGTCATAGCAATCAGCCCCAGCATTTT; CDR3: CSALVGGHSNQPQHF
J: TRBJ2-5; V: TRBV10-3; D: TRBD2; size: once; DNA: TGTGCCATCAGTGAGAGCGGGGTAGCGGGGGGCTCGCAAGAGACCCAGTACTTC; CDR3: CAISESGVAGGSQETQYF
J: TRBJ2-3; V: TRBV11-2; D: NA; size: NA; DNA: TGTGCCAGCAGCTTAGTTGCGCAGGCCTCGGTTTTAGATACGCAGTATTTT; CDR3: CASSLVAQASVLDTQYF
J: TRBJ2-2; V: TRBV11-1; D: NA; size: NA; DNA: TGTGCCAGCAGCTTAAGTCCCCCTGAGGCCACCGGGGAGCTGTTTTTT; CDR3: CASSLSPPEATGELFF
J: TRBJ2-1; V: TRBV11-2; D: TRBD1; size: once; DNA: TGTGCCAGCAGCTTAGGGGACAGGGCCCACAATGAGCAGTTCTTC; CDR3: CASSLGDRAHNEQFF
J: TRBJ2-7; V: TRBV7-8; D: TRBD1; size: few; DNA: TGTGCCAGCAGCCATAGGACAGGGCGAACCTACGAGCAGTACTTC; CDR3: CASSHRTGRTYEQYF
J: TRBJ2-7; V: TRBV6-6; D: NA; size: NA; DNA: TGTGCCAGCAGTTACCGGACAGATGCCTACGAGCAGTACTTC; CDR3: CASSYRTDAYEQYF
J: TRBJ2-5; V: TRBV4-1; D: TRBD2; size: NA; DNA: TGCGCCAGCAGCCAAGATTCAGTGCTAGCGGAGGTAGTGTGGACCCAGTACTTC; CDR3: CASSQDSVLAEVVWTQYF
J: TRBJ2-1; V: TRBV6-2/TRBV6-3; D: TRBD2; size: NA; DNA: TGTGCCAGCAGTAGAGGCGGGGGTTTAAATGAGCAGTTCTTC; CDR3: CASSRGGGLNEQFF
J: TRBJ2-4; V: TRBV7-4; D: TRBD1; size: many; DNA: TGTGCCAGCAGCCCAGTGGGGACAGATACAGCCAAAAACATTCAGTACTTC; CDR3: CASSPVGTDTAKNIQYF
J: TRBJ2-6; V: TRBV7-2; D: NA; size: NA; DNA: TGTGCCAGCAGCTTAGTCCCCATGCCAGGGCTGTGCTCTGGGGCCAACGTCCTGACTTTC; CDR3: CASSLVPMPGLCSGANVLTF
J: TRBJ2-5; V: TRBV11-2; D: NA; size: NA; DNA: TGTGCCAGCAGCGAGTGGGGGCCGAGACGCCAACAAGAGACCCAGTACTTC; CDR3: CASSEWGPRRQQETQYF
J: TRBJ2-5; V: TRBV4-2; D: TRBD2; size: NA; DNA: TGTGCCAGCAGCCAACCGGCGGGACTAGCAGTTCTTCAGTACTTC; CDR3: CASSQPAGLAVLQYF
J: TRBJ2-7; V: TRBV7-2; D: TRBD1; size: many; DNA: TGTGCCAGCAGCTCTGGGACAGGGCCCTACGAGCAGTACTTC; CDR3: CASSSGTGPYEQYF
J: TRBJ2-4; V: TRBV6-4; D: NA; size: NA; DNA: TGTGCCAGCAGTGACTCGCTCGGGAGTTTCAGTCAACTCATAGCCAAAAACATTCAGTACTTC; CDR3: CASSDSLGSFSQLIAKNIQYF
J: TRBJ2-1; V: TRBV5-1; D: TRBD1; size: NA; DNA: TGCGCCAGCAGCTCGCGACAGGGGGCTAGTGAGCAGTTCTTC; CDR3: CASSSRQGASEQFF
J: TRBJ2-3; V: TRBV29-1; D: TRBD2; size: NA; DNA: TGCAGCCTTCAAGCGGGGGGGCCGGCAGATACGCAGTATTTT; CDR3: CSLQAGGPADTQYF
J: TRBJ2-3; V: TRBV13; D: TRBD2; size: NA; DNA: TGTGCCAGCAGCCCGGGACTAGCGGGGGGCTTCGGGGATACGCAGTATTTT; CDR3: CASSPGLAGGFGDTQYF
J: TRBJ1-4; V: TRBV4-3; D: TRBD1; size: NA; DNA: TGCGCCAGCAGCCAAGGAGGGGGCGAGGGGAATGAAAAACTGTTTTTT; CDR3: CASSQGGGEGNEKLFF
J: TRBJ2-1; V: TRBV7-2; D: NA; size: NA; DNA: TGTGCCAGCAGCAAGACAGTCCGGGGGTCCTACAATGAGCAGTTCTTC; CDR3: CASSKTVRGSYNEQFF
J: TRBJ2-5; V: TRBV6-5; D: NA; size: NA; DNA: TGTGCCAGCAGTTACGCGCGGGGACAGATTGAGACCCAGTACTTC; CDR3: CASSYARGQIETQYF
J: TRBJ2-1; V: TRBV7-2; D: NA; size: NA; DNA: TGTGCCAGCAGCCCCGGGACTTACAATCACGAGTTCTTC; CDR3: CASSPGTYNHEFF
J: TRBJ2-1; V: TRBV9; D: NA; size: NA; DNA: TGTGCCAGCAATGGTAGGGCTACCTACAATGAGCAGTTCTTC; CDR3: CASNGRATYNEQFF
J: TRBJ2-7; V: TRBV27; D: NA; size: few; DNA: TGTGCCAGCAGTAAGCTCGGGGGGCCATCCTACGAGCAGTACTTC; CDR3: CASSKLGGPSYEQYF
J: TRBJ2-1; V: TRBV9; D: TRBD2; size: NA; DNA: TGTGCCAGCAGCGTTCCCCCGGGGGGATCCTACAATGAGCAGTTCTTC; CDR3: CASSVPPGGSYNEQFF
J: TRBJ2-7; V: TRBV28; D: TRBD2; size: few; DNA: TGTGCCAGCAGTCCTATCGGCGGGGGGGAGTACGAGCAGTACTTC; CDR3: CASSPIGGGEYEQYF
J: TRBJ2-3; V: TRBV12-3/TRBV12-4; D: NA; size: NA; DNA: TGTGCCAGCAGTGGCGACAGTCGGAGCACAGATACGCAGTATTTT; CDR3: CASSGDSRSTDTQYF
J: TRBJ1-2; V: TRBV6-6; D: NA; size: few; DNA: TGTGCCAGCAGCCCCGGACGGCCAGCTAACTATGGCTACACCTTC; CDR3: CASSPGRPANYGYTF
J: TRBJ2-1; V: TRBV29-1; D: TRBD2; size: NA; DNA: TGCAGCGTTCACGGACTAGCGGGGGCCTACAATGAGCAGTTCTTC; CDR3: CSVHGLAGAYNEQFF
J: TRBJ1-4; V: TRBV5-1; D: NA; size: few; DNA: TGCGCCAGCAGCTTGGGAACGCCCGGAGAAAAACTGTTTTTT; CDR3: CASSLGTPGEKLFF
J: TRBJ2-3; V: TRBV20-1; D: TRBD2; size: NA; DNA: TGCAGTGCTAGTACTAGCGGGGGGGCTGGCACAGATACGCAGTATTTT; CDR3: CSASTSGGAGTDTQYF
J: TRBJ2-7; V: TRBV6-2/TRBV6-3; D: NA; size: NA; DNA: TGTGCCAGCGGAGGGTTGGGGCGCGAGCAGTACTTC; CDR3: CASGGLGREQYF
J: TRBJ2-3; V: TRBV7-2; D: NA; size: NA; DNA: TGTGCCAGCACCTCCAGGGATACGCAGTATTTT; CDR3: CASTSRDTQYF
J: TRBJ1-5; V: TRBV6-1; D: NA; size: NA; DNA: TGTGCCAGCAGTGTGGGGCAGAATAGCAATCAGCCCCAGCATTTT; CDR3: CASSVGQNSNQPQHF
J: TRBJ2-5; V: TRBV4-1; D: TRBD1; size: NA; DNA: TGCGCCAGCAGCCAAGGTCAGGGGGCGATTTCAGAGACCCAGTACTTC; CDR3: CASSQGQGAISETQYF
J: TRBJ2-4; V: TRBV6-2/TRBV6-3; D: TRBD1; size: once; DNA: TGTGCCAGCAGGGCATCCGGGACAGGGCTGACCAAAAACATTCAGTACTTC; CDR3: CASRASGTGLTKNIQYF
J: TRBJ2-7; V: TRBV28; D: NA; size: few; DNA: TGTGCCAGCAGAGGCGGGACAGTTAAGTACGAGCAGTACTTC; CDR3: CASRGGTVKYEQYF
J: TRBJ2-7; V: TRBV20-1; D: TRBD1; size: NA; DNA: TGCAGTGCAAAAACACAGGGGACCTACGAGCAGTACTTC; CDR3: CSAKTQGTYEQYF
J: TRBJ1-1; V: TRBV7-9; D: TRBD1; size: NA; DNA: TGTGCCTCTAGAGGGGAGCGGGACAGGGGTCCGAACACTGAAGCTTTCTTT; CDR3: CASRGERDRGPNTEAFF
J: TRBJ2-5; V: TRBV12-3/TRBV12-4; D: NA; size: NA; DNA: TGTGCCAGCAGTTTAGCTGGAGGTTCTTCAGGGGAGGAGTACTTC; CDR3: CASSLAGGSSGEEYF
J: TRBJ2-7; V: TRBV20-1; D: TRBD1; size: NA; DNA: TGCAGTGCTAGGGATGTGACAGGGAGACACTACGAGCAGTACTTC; CDR3: CSARDVTGRHYEQYF
J: TRBJ2-5; V: TRBV24-1; D: NA; size: NA; DNA: TGTGCCACCAGTGATAGCCTGGCTGGGCAAGAGACCCAGTACTTC; CDR3: CATSDSLAGQETQYF